A selection of T cell receptor beta chains follows, all from one sample in a study of blood T cell repertoires in COVID-19. Assay used: immunoSEQ multiplex PCR; TCRdb lists only in-frame clones, some missing. The data show around 140,000 clones, roughly 80% seen once. Sequences were obtained from peripheral blood. The source of these receptors is a human donor in a cohort sampled during active COVID-19. Both conserved end residues are part of each CDR3. The D gene is left open where the match is weak. Only some rows state a clone size, as once, few, many or a class for expanded clones.

v_call	d_call	clone_size	j_call	cdr3_nt	cdr3_aa
TRBV7-6	TRBD2	.	TRBJ2-3	TGTGCCAGCAGTCGTAACGTCGGGACTAGCGGTAGCACAGATACGCAGTATTTT	CASSRNVGTSGSTDTQYF
TRBV7-3	.	.	TRBJ2-1	TGTGCCAGCAGCTTAGGGGGCCCTGGTGAGCAGTTCTTC	CASSLGGPGEQFF
TRBV28	TRBD1	once	TRBJ2-6	TGTGCCAGCAGTTTGACAGGGGGCGCTGGGGCCAACGTCCTGACTTTC	CASSLTGGAGANVLTF
TRBV29-1	TRBD1	.	TRBJ1-3	TGCAGCGTTGAAGGGCCCGGGGACAGTGGAAACACCATATATTTT	CSVEGPGDSGNTIYF
TRBV5-1	.	.	TRBJ2-3	TGCGCCAGCAGCTTTGGGGGCCCTGGCACAGATACGCAGTATTTT	CASSFGGPGTDTQYF
TRBV19	.	few	TRBJ2-6	TGTGCCAGCCTTCGGGGGGCCCCTGGGGCCAACGTCCTGACTTTC	CASLRGAPGANVLTF
TRBV2	TRBD1	.	TRBJ1-1	TGTGCCAGCAGTCGAAGACAGGGGGAGAACACTGAAGCTTTCTTT	CASSRRQGENTEAFF
TRBV28	TRBD1	.	TRBJ1-2	TGTGCCAGCAGTTTCCCACAGGGGAACTATGGCTACACCTTC	CASSFPQGNYGYTF
TRBV28	.	.	TRBJ2-2	TGTGCCAGCAGTTTATCTCGGACAAAGGGTAACACCGGGGAGCTGTTTTTT	CASSLSRTKGNTGELFF
TRBV6-5	TRBD2	once	TRBJ2-2	TGTGCCAGCAGTAGACTAGCGGGGAACACCGGGGAGCTGTTTTTT	CASSRLAGNTGELFF
TRBV6-4	TRBD2	.	TRBJ2-1	TGTGCCAGCAGTGACCCGGGACTAGCGGCTTACAATGAGCAGTTCTTC	CASSDPGLAAYNEQFF
TRBV18	TRBD1	.	TRBJ2-2	TGTGCCAGCTCACCACCACAGGGGTTGAACACCGGGGAGCTGTTTTTT	CASSPPQGLNTGELFF
TRBV2	TRBD2	.	TRBJ2-3	TGTGCCAGCAGTGCAGGAGGACTAGCGGGGCGTACAGATACGCAGTATTTT	CASSAGGLAGRTDTQYF
TRBV3-1/TRBV3-2	.	once	TRBJ2-3	TGTGCCAGCAGCCAATGGGGCCCAGATACGCAGTATTTT	CASSQWGPDTQYF
TRBV28	.	.	TRBJ2-7	TGTGCCAGCACCCAGGAGAGGGGGTCCTACGAGCAGTACTTC	CASTQERGSYEQYF
TRBV13	.	.	TRBJ1-2	TGTGCCAGCAGCCCGCGACAGGACCGGATCTATGGCTACACCTTC	CASSPRQDRIYGYTF
TRBV11-2	TRBD2	.	TRBJ2-1	TGTGCCAGCAGCTTAGGGGTAGCGGGGACATACAATGAGCAGTTCTTC	CASSLGVAGTYNEQFF
TRBV10-3	.	.	TRBJ1-1	TGTGCCATCAGTCGAGACAGCTTTGAAGCTTTCTTT	CAISRDSFEAFF
TRBV18	TRBD1	.	TRBJ1-1	TGTGCCAGCTCACCGGGACAGGGAACTTCGAACACTGAAGCTTTCTTT	CASSPGQGTSNTEAFF
TRBV5-1	.	.	TRBJ1-1	TGCGCCAGCAGCGGGAGGGATAGCACTGAAGCTTTCTTT	CASSGRDSTEAFF
TRBV27	TRBD2	.	TRBJ2-1	TGTGCCAGCAGTTTATCTAGCGGGATCTCCTACAATGAGCAGTTCTTC	CASSLSSGISYNEQFF
TRBV28	.	once	TRBJ1-1	TGTGCCAGCAGTTTAGACAGAGACACTGAAGCTTTCTTT	CASSLDRDTEAFF
TRBV10-3	.	.	TRBJ1-1	TGTGCCATCAGTAAAGACAGACTGAACACTGAAGCTTTCTTT	CAISKDRLNTEAFF
TRBV5-4	.	.	TRBJ2-6	TGTGCCAGCAGCCGCAAACAGGGCTCTGGGGCCAACGTCCTGACTTTC	CASSRKQGSGANVLTF
TRBV11-2	TRBD2	.	TRBJ2-7	TGTGCCAGCAGCTTAGAAGTTAGCGCGGGGGGGCACTACGAGCAGTACTTC	CASSLEVSAGGHYEQYF
TRBV16	.	.	TRBJ1-5	TGTGCCAGCAGCCAGTCAGGGGTTAGCAATCAGCCCCAGCATTTT	CASSQSGVSNQPQHF
TRBV6-6	.	.	TRBJ1-2	TGTGCCACCGACACTGATCCCCAAGGTGGAGGTGGCTACACCTTC	CATDTDPQGGGGYTF
TRBV7-2	.	.	TRBJ1-3	TGTGCCAGCAGCAAAACCCCCGAGATACACACCATATATTTT	CASSKTPEIHTIYF
TRBV5-1	TRBD1	.	TRBJ1-1	TGCGCCAGCAGGTTGTCGGGACAGCGGGACACTGAAGCTTTCTTT	CASRLSGQRDTEAFF
TRBV28	TRBD1	.	TRBJ2-3	TGTGCCAGCAGTGCTAGACAGGGATTAGTGGCAGATACGCAGTATTTT	CASSARQGLVADTQYF
TRBV19	TRBD1	.	TRBJ2-7	TGTGCCAGTACCGGACAGGGCGCCTCGCCAGGAGAGCAGTACTTC	CASTGQGASPGEQYF
TRBV19	.	.	TRBJ1-3	TGTGCCAGTAGTGCACAGACAGGCCCCTCTGGAAACACCATATATTTT	CASSAQTGPSGNTIYF
TRBV19	TRBD1	.	TRBJ2-7	TGTGCCAGTAGTCGGGACAGGGTGAGTGAGCAGTACTTC	CASSRDRVSEQYF
TRBV29-1	.	.	TRBJ1-2	TGCAGCGTTGAGGAGGCCCACTATGGCTACACCTTC	CSVEEAHYGYTF
TRBV6-5	TRBD1	.	TRBJ2-7	TGTGCCAGCAGGTGGACAGGGGACTTCTACGAGCAGTACTTC	CASRWTGDFYEQYF
TRBV3-1/TRBV3-2	.	once	TRBJ1-6	TGTGCCAGCAGCCAAGCCCAGGGATCCTCACCCCTCCACTTT	CASSQAQGSSPLHF
TRBV5-1	TRBD1	.	TRBJ2-2	TGCGCCAGCAGCCGGGGACAGGGGGCTTTGGCCGGGGAGCTGTTTTTT	CASSRGQGALAGELFF
TRBV24-1	.	.	TRBJ2-1	TGTGCCACCAGTGATCGAGGCAATGAGCAGTTCTTC	CATSDRGNEQFF
TRBV3-1/TRBV3-2	.	.	TRBJ1-1	TGTGCCAGCAGCCGAACGACAGGGAACACTGAAGCTTTCTTT	CASSRTTGNTEAFF
TRBV5-1	.	.	TRBJ1-1	TGCGCCAGCAGTAAAGGGGGAGGGACTGAAGCTTTCTTT	CASSKGGGTEAFF
TRBV5-1	TRBD2	.	TRBJ2-5	TGCGCCAGCAGCTCGGTGGGACTAGCGGGAGGAGGAGAGACCCAGTACTTC	CASSSVGLAGGGETQYF
TRBV7-9	.	.	TRBJ1-2	TGTGCCAGCAGCCCCGGCACAGGGACCGTTAACTATGGCTACACCTTC	CASSPGTGTVNYGYTF
TRBV15	TRBD1	.	TRBJ1-6	TGTGCCACCAGCAGAGTGGACAGGGTTTCACCCCTCCACTTT	CATSRVDRVSPLHF
TRBV7-9	.	.	TRBJ1-2	TGTGCCAGCAGCCAAGCGACAGCCGGCTACACCTTC	CASSQATAGYTF
TRBV19	TRBD1	.	TRBJ1-1	TGTGCCAGTAGCTACAGGGGCCCGAACACTGAAGCTTTCTTT	CASSYRGPNTEAFF
TRBV29-1	TRBD2	.	TRBJ2-3	TGCAGCGTTGAAAACCCGAGCGGGGGGGACACAGATACGCAGTATTTT	CSVENPSGGDTDTQYF
TRBV10-3	.	few	TRBJ2-5	TGTGCCATCAGCCCAGGGGAGGGGGAGACCCAGTACTTC	CAISPGEGETQYF
TRBV28	.	.	TRBJ1-4	TGTGCCAGCAGTGCCCCGGGGTTTGCAACTAATGAAAAACTGTTTTTT	CASSAPGFATNEKLFF
TRBV19	TRBD1	few	TRBJ1-2	TGTGCCAGTTGGGACAGGGTCTATGGCTACACCTTC	CASWDRVYGYTF